Listed below are T cell receptor beta chains from one sample, sequenced in a study of T cells in tumors after PD-1 blockade. Assay used: immunoSEQ multiplex PCR; TCRdb lists only in-frame clones, some missing. This repertoire shows approximately 11,000 clones, approximately 70% found once; its top ten account for roughly 14%. The sequencing used tumor tissue, collected after anti-PD-1 treatment. Source of these receptors: a human donor with basal cell carcinoma. The conserved cysteine and the conserved F or W are not part of the CDR3 here.

j_call v_call cdr3_length cdr3_aa
TRBJ2-2 TRBV30 14 AWSRLAGGYTGELF
TRBJ2-1 TRBV30 13 AWSLDANSYNEQF
TRBJ1-1 TRBV19 12 ASSTGQGLPEAF
TRBJ2-5 TRBV11-3 18 ASSSRGGTSGSLPPETQY
TRBJ2-2 TRBV9 13 ASSVDGGHTGELF
TRBJ2-3 TRBV5-1 13 ASSLDRGGTDTQY
TRBJ1-2 TRBV5-6 12 ASSLRGRTYGYT
TRBJ2-2 TRBV5-6 11 ASTRQNTGELF
TRBJ1-2 TRBV3-1/TRBV3-2 14 ASSLGGGANSYGYT
TRBJ2-3 TRBV7-3 12 ASSLNRGTDTQY
TRBJ2-3 TRBV5-5 15 ASSQIPGQGAADTQY
TRBJ2-6 TRBV6-2/TRBV6-3 13 ASSYPGSGANVLT
TRBJ2-5 TRBV7-2 12 ASLPRGRQETQY
TRBJ1-5 TRBV30 13 AWSQLGQGRQPQH
TRBJ1-1 TRBV29-1 11 SASAERNTEAF
TRBJ1-2 TRBV3-1/TRBV3-2 13 ASTPPGLGLDGYT
TRBJ2-7 TRBV6-5 11 ATGIPVTYEQY
TRBJ1-5 TRBV19 13 ASSTLLVSNQPQH
TRBJ2-3 TRBV7-9 11 ASSLGQRDTQY
TRBJ2-7 TRBV6-5 13 ASSYRGQSPYEQY
TRBJ1-2 TRBV3-1/TRBV3-2 14 ASSQERRGFSNGYT